The T cell receptor (beta chain) described here comes from a study of CD4 T cells in relation to SARS-CoV-2 and coronaviruses. Across the study: No peptide or an HIV-1 Nef peptide pool served as negative control.

Sequencing was performed with immunoSEQ multiplex PCR; in TCRdb, only in-frame clones are kept and a portion is missing. There are tens of thousands of clones in the sample; 70% to 80% occur only once, and 20% to 25% lies in the top ten. A remark on this clone: The antigen remains undetermined.

Before the COVID-19 pandemic, during about 2010-2018, CD4+ T cells were taken from unexposed donors. CD4+ T cells were isolated from the cells after nine to eleven days of culture. Germline V gene data show CDR1 as SGDLS and CDR2 as YYNGEE. V dropped 4 bases and J dropped 3 bases, with 14 bases sitting between them. The length of the CDR3 is 14 residues. This sequence joins TRBV9 and TRBJ2-7; D is unclear. The sample was CD4+ T cells from PBMCs, cultured in vitro. The sequence came from a human donor in good health. The CDR3 DNA reads TGTGCCAGCAGCCCAACGACAAACAACTACGAGCAGTACTTC. It is translated as CASSPTTNNYEQYF.